Listed below are T cell receptor beta chains from one sample, sequenced in a study of shared clonotypes between healthy human individuals. TCRdb's table, derived via immunoSEQ multiplex PCR, lists solely in-frame clones and lacks some. The repertoire includes approximately 640,000 clones, 90% of them detected once, and 30% to 40% sits in the top ten. Source material: memory CD8+ T cells from PBMCs. Receptor source: a young man in good health. Some clones in this sample may be carry-over from other donors' samples. CDR3s include the opening cysteine and the closing phenylalanine or tryptophan. The D gene is left open where the match is weak. The listing skips clone size in some rows; elsewhere it reads once, few, many or a size class.

>TRBJ1-1|-|TRBV7-3|TRBD1
TGTGCCAGCAGCTTAGGGGTGACAGGGAAAGCTTTCTTT
CASSLGVTGKAFF
>TRBJ2-1|-|TRBV7-9|-
TGTGCCAGCAGCATAGGAGGCTCGAATGAGCAGTTCTTC
CASSIGGSNEQFF
>TRBJ2-1|-|TRBV9|-
TGTGCCAGCAGCGTCCGACGGGACAACAGTAACAATGAGCAGTTCTTC
CASSVRRDNSNNEQFF
>TRBJ1-1|-|TRBV19|-
TGTGCCAGTGGATGGACACGAAATATGAACACTGAAGCTTTCTTT
CASGWTRNMNTEAFF
>TRBJ2-1|-|TRBV11-2|-
TGTGCCAGCAGCTTAGCTCTAGCCTACAATGAGCAGTTCTTC
CASSLALAYNEQFF
>TRBJ2-6|once|TRBV28|-
TGTGCCAGCAGTTTACCTGGGGCCAACGTCCTGACTTTC
CASSLPGANVLTF
>TRBJ1-1|-|TRBV30|-
TGTGCCTGGAGCTTGGGGGGGAACACTGAAGCTTTCTTT
CAWSLGGNTEAFF
>TRBJ2-7|-|TRBV6-5|-
TGTGCCAGCAGTTACTTGCGGGACTACGAGCAGTACTTC
CASSYLRDYEQYF
>TRBJ2-7|-|TRBV28|-
TGTGCCAGCAGTTTTACAGATTACACCTACGAGCAGTACTTC
CASSFTDYTYEQYF
>TRBJ2-5|-|TRBV7-9|TRBD2
TGTGCCAGCAGCTCTCCTCCGGGACTAGCCGGAGAGACCCAGTACTTC
CASSSPPGLAGETQYF
>TRBJ1-3|-|TRBV7-6|TRBD1
TGTGCCAGCAGCATCAGGACAGGGAGTAAAGCCGGAAACACCATATATTTT
CASSIRTGSKAGNTIYF
>TRBJ2-1|-|TRBV21-1|-
TGTGCCAGCAGCAAATGCTCCCTGGGGGACAGGGGGCAAGGAGAGCAGTTCTTC
CASSKCSLGDRGQGEQFF
>TRBJ2-7|-|TRBV29-1|-
TGCAGCGTTAGTAAGGGTGTCTCCTACGAGCAGTACTTC
CSVSKGVSYEQYF
>TRBJ2-7|-|TRBV7-2|TRBD2
TGTGCCAGCAGCTCGGGGACTAGCGGGAGGGCCGTCAAGTACGAGCAGTACTTC
CASSSGTSGRAVKYEQYF
>TRBJ1-2|-|TRBV27|TRBD1
TGTGCCAGCAGCTTTCACGGACAGGGGGAGTTAGATGGCTACACCTTC
CASSFHGQGELDGYTF
>TRBJ2-3|-|TRBV7-6|TRBD2
TGTGCCAGCAGCCTTCGACTAGCGGAGAGCACAGATACGCAGTATTTT
CASSLRLAESTDTQYF
>TRBJ2-1|-|TRBV6-5|-
TGTGCCACCCTAACCCACAATGAGCAGTTCTTC
CATLTHNEQFF
>TRBJ2-1|-|TRBV28|TRBD2
TGTGCCAGCAGTTCCTTAGCGGGTTTCTCCTACAATGAGCAGTTCTTC
CASSSLAGFSYNEQFF
>TRBJ2-7|-|TRBV19|TRBD2
TGTGCCAGTAGTATTTCCCGGGGGGCCTACGAGCAGTACTTC
CASSISRGAYEQYF
>TRBJ1-5|few|TRBV19|-
TGTGCCAGTAAGGGGAACAGGGATAGCAATCAGCCCCAGCATTTT
CASKGNRDSNQPQHF
>TRBJ2-5|-|TRBV7-3|-
TGTGCCAGCAGCTCAAGACTAGGGGAGACCCAGTACTTC
CASSSRLGETQYF
>TRBJ2-1|-|TRBV4-1|-
TGCGCCAGCAGCCAAAACGGAGCGATCCTCTACAATGAGCAGTTCTTC
CASSQNGAILYNEQFF
>TRBJ2-2|-|TRBV7-9|-
TGTGCCAGCAGCTTAGACGGGAGTGAACTCGGGGAGCTGTTTTTT
CASSLDGSELGELFF
>TRBJ2-1|once|TRBV13|-
TGTGCCAGCAGCCCGACGAAAACCCCTGAGCAGTTCTTC
CASSPTKTPEQFF
>TRBJ2-2|-|TRBV4-1|TRBD2
TGCGCCAGCAGCCAACCCCTTGTTTTGCGGGAGTCCACCGGGGAGCTGTTTTTT
CASSQPLVLRESTGELFF
>TRBJ2-7|once|TRBV4-2|TRBD1
TGTGCCAGCAGCCGCAGGGGGTACGAGCAGTACTTC
CASSRRGYEQYF
>TRBJ2-1|few|TRBV7-3|-
TGTGCCAGCAGCAGACTCGCGAACAATGAGCAGTTCTTC
CASSRLANNEQFF
>TRBJ2-7|-|TRBV29-1|-
TGCAGCGTTTCCGGGGTAGCTTATGCCTCCTACGAGCAGTACTTC
CSVSGVAYASYEQYF
>TRBJ2-1|-|TRBV7-9|-
TGTGCCAGCAGCTTATCGCCTGGGAACAATGAGCAGTTCTTC
CASSLSPGNNEQFF
>TRBJ2-7|-|TRBV6-5|-
TGTGCCAGCAGTTTGGGGGCCCGCTACGAGCAGTACTTC
CASSLGARYEQYF
>TRBJ2-7|-|TRBV5-4|TRBD2
TGTGCCAGCAGCTTCGGGACTAGCGGTTACGAGCAGTACTTC
CASSFGTSGYEQYF
>TRBJ2-7|few|TRBV10-1|-
TGCGCCAGCAGTGACCACAGGAGCTCCTACGAGCAGTACTTC
CASSDHRSSYEQYF